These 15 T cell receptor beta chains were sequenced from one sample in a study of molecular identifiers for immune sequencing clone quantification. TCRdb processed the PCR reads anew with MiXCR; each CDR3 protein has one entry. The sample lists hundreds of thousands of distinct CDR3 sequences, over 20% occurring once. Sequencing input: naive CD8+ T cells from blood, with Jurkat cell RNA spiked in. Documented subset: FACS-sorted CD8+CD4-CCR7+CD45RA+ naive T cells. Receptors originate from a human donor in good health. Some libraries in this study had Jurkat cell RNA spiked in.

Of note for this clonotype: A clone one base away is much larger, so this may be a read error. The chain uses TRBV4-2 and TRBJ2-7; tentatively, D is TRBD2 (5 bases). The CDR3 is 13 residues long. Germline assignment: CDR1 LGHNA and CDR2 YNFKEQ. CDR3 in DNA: TGTGCCAGCAACCAAGCGGATGCCTACGAGCAGTACTTC. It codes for CASNQADAYEQYF.

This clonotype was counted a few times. For the CDR3, the DNA is TGTGCCAGCAGTCCATCGGTTTGGATCAGTCAAGAGACCCAGTACTTC. Translated, it gives CASSPSVWISQETQYF. The V and J genes are TRBV12-3 or TRBV12-4 and TRBJ2-5; D not resolved. This CDR3 spans 16 amino acids. Trimming pared 5 bases from V and 2 bases from J, leaving 18 bases between.

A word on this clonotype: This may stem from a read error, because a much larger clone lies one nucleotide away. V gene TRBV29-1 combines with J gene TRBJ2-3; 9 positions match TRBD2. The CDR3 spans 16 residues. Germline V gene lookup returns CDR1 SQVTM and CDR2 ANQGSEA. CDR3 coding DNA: TGCAGCGTCCGCGGGGTAGCGGGAGAACGCACAGATACGCGGTATTTT. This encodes CSVRGVAGERTDTRYF.

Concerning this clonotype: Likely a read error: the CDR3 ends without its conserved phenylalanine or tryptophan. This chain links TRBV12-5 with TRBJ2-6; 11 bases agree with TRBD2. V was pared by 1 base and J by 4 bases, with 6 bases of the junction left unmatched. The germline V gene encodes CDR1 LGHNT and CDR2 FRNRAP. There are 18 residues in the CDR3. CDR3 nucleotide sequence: TGTGCTAGTGGTTTGGCCGGGACTAGCGGTACAGGGGCCAACGTCCTGACTCTC. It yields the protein CASGLAGTSGTGANVLTL.

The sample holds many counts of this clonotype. CDR3 residues: CASSFRPGSTGELFF. The CDR3 DNA reads TGTGCCAGCAGCTTCAGGCCCGGGAGTACCGGGGAGCTGTTTTTT. The V and J genes are TRBV7-3 and TRBJ2-2; D may be TRBD2 (6 bases). Germline CDR1 is SGHTA and CDR2 is FQGTGA. V was shortened by 3 bases and J by 5 bases, with 13 bases between the two germline ends. The length of the CDR3 is 15 residues.

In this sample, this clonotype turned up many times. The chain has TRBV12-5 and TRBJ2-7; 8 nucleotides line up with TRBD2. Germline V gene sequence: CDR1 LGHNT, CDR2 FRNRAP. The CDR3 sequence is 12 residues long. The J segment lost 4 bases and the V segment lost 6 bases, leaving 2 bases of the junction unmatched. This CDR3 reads CASGRGDYEQYF. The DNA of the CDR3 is TGTGCTAGTGGGCGGGGGGATTACGAGCAGTACTTC.

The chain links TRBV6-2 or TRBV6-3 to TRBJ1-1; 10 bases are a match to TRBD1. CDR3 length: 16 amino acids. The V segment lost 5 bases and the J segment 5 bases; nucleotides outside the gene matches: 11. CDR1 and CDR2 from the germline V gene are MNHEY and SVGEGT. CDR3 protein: CASSPNPGQGKTEAFF. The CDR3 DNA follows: TGTGCCAGCAGTCCGAATCCGGGACAGGGGAAGACTGAAGCTTTCTTT.

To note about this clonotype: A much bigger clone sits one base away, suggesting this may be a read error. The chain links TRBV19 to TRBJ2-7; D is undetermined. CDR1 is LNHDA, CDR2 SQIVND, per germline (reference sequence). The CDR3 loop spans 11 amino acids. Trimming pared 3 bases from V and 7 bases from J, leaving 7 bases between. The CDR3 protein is CASSIYGEQYF. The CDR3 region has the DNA TGTGCCAGTAGTATCTACGGGGAGCAGTACTTC. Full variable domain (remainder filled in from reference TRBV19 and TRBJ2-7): DGGITQSPKYLFRKEGQNVTLSCEQNLNHDAMYWYRQDPGQGLRLIYYSQIVNDFQKGDIAEGYSVSREKKESFPLTVTSAQKNPTAFYLCASSIYGEQYFGPGTRLTVT.

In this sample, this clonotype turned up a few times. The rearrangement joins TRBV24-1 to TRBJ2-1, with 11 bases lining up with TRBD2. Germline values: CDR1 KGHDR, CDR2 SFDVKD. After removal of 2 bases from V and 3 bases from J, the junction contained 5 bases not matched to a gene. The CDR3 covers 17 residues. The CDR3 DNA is TGTGCCACCAGTGATTCGACTAGCGGGATAAACTACAATGAGCAGTTCTTC. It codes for CATSDSTSGINYNEQFF.

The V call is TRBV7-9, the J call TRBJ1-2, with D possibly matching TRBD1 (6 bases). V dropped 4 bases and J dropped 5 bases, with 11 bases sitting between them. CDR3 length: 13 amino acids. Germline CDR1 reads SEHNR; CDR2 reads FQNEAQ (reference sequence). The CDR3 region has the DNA TGTGCCAGCAGCTCAACAGGGCTTTATGGCTACACCTTC. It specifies CASSSTGLYGYTF.

DNA of the CDR3: TGCGCCAGCAGCCAAGATCGTCGCAGCACCTACGAGCAGTACTTC. It encodes CASSQDRRSTYEQYF. J is TRBJ2-7 and V is TRBV4-3; the D is unclear. The CDR3 length is 15 residues. Trimming took off 0 bases at V and 2 bases at J, with 11 bases between the two ends. CDR1 is LGHNA, CDR2 YSLEER, per germline.

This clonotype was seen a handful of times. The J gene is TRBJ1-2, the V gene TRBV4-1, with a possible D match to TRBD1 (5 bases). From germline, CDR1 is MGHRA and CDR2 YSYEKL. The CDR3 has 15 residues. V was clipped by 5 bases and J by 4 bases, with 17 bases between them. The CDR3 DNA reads TGCGCCAGCAGCTTGATTCAGGGAAGTGGCTATGGCTACACCTTC. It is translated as CASSLIQGSGYGYTF.

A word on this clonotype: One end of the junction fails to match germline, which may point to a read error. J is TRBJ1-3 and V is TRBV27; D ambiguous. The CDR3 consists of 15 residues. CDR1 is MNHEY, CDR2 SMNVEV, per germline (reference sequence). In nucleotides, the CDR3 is TGTGCCAGCAGTTCCGACGCACACCCTGGAAACACCTTATATTTT. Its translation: CASSSDAHPGNTLYF.

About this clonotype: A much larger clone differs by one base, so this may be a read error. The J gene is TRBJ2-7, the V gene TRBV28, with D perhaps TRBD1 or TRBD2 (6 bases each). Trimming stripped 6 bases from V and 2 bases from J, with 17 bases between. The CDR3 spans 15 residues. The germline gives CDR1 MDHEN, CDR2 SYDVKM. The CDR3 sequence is CASSRGSSEAYEQYF. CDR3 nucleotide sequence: TGTGCCAGCAGCAGGGGTTCTAGCGAGGCCTACGAGCAGTACTTC.

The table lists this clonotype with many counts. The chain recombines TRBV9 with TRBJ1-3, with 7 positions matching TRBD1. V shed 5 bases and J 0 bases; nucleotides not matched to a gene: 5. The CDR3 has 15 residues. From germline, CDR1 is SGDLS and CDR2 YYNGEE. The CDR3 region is CASSQTGDSGNTIYF. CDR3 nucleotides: TGTGCCAGCAGTCAAACAGGGGACTCTGGAAACACCATATATTTT.